These T cell receptor beta chains were read from a single sample in a study of post-analysis software for immune sequencing data. MiXCR was run by TCRdb on the PCR reads, yielding one entry per CDR3 protein. The sample records 400,000 to 500,000 distinct CDR3 sequences, 39% being singletons. The sample was blood. The origin of the receptors is a girl aged 2 to 9 with multiple sclerosis. Both conserved end residues are part of each CDR3. Each record gives: J gene, V gene, D gene, clone size, CDR3 DNA, CDR3 protein. D genes are given only for firm matches. Size tells how often a clone was seen (once, few, many) or the class of an expanded clone, and some rows leave it out.

>TRBJ2-4|TRBV10-3|.|few
TGTGCCATCAGTGAGTCCGGGTCGAGCCTAGCCAAAAACATTCAGTACTTC
CAISESGSSLAKNIQYF
>TRBJ2-1|TRBV2|.|.
TGTGCCAGCAGGGAGGGGGGTTTGTACAATGAGCAGTTCTTC
CASREGGLYNEQFF
>TRBJ1-1|TRBV4-3|.|once
TGCGCCAGCAGCCAAACTGTGAACACTGAAGCTTTCTTT
CASSQTVNTEAFF
>TRBJ2-3|TRBV5-5|.|few
TGTGCCAGCAGCCTAGAACAGGGAAGGACGGATACGCAGTATTTT
CASSLEQGRTDTQYF
>TRBJ2-1|TRBV7-3|.|.
TGTGCCAGCACACAGCCCTCCTACAATGAGCAGTTCTTC
CASTQPSYNEQFF
>TRBJ2-7|TRBV7-6|.|few
TGTGCCAGCAGCTTAGGTTCAGGGGACGAGCAGTACTTC
CASSLGSGDEQYF
>TRBJ2-5|TRBV9|TRBD2|.
TGTGCCAGCAGCGCCCTAGCGGGAAGACAAGAGACCCAGTACTTC
CASSALAGRQETQYF
>TRBJ2-3|TRBV6-5|.|few
TGTGCCAGCAGTTACGTCGGCAGGAGCACAGATACGCAGTATTTT
CASSYVGRSTDTQYF
>TRBJ2-1|TRBV6-2/TRBV6-3|.|.
TGTGCCCTAGGGAATGAGCAGTTCTTC
CALGNEQFF
>TRBJ1-6|TRBV5-1|.|.
TGCGCCAGCAGCTTGGTCCGCTGGAATTCACCCCTCCACTTT
CASSLVRWNSPLHF
>TRBJ2-7|TRBV6-5|TRBD1|.
TGTGCCAGCAGTTACGGGGGACAGGCAGAGCAGTACTTC
CASSYGGQAEQYF
>TRBJ1-6|TRBV20-1|TRBD1|.
TGCAGTGCTAGACGCTCCGGGACAGGGAATTCACCCCTCCACTTT
CSARRSGTGNSPLHF
>TRBJ2-1|TRBV7-2|.|.
TGTGCCAGCAGCTTAGAGGAGAGCTCCTACAATGAGCAGTTCTTC
CASSLEESSYNEQFF
>TRBJ1-5|TRBV2|.|.
TGTGCCAGCAGTGAAGCGTGGGGGGGCCAGCAGCCCCAGCATTTT
CASSEAWGGQQPQHF
>TRBJ2-7|TRBV11-2|.|few
TGTGCCAGCAGCGAAGCCGGGACTCGCGCCTCCTACGAGCAGTACTTC
CASSEAGTRASYEQYF
>TRBJ2-1|TRBV5-1|.|.
TGCGCCAGCAGCGCCTACCCAACAGGTCCCCCCTACAATGAGCAGTTCTTC
CASSAYPTGPPYNEQFF
>TRBJ2-5|TRBV18|.|.
TGTGCCAGCTCACCGGTACAGACTGAGACCCAGTACTTC
CASSPVQTETQYF
>TRBJ2-4|TRBV7-2|.|.
TGTGCCAGCAGCTTCGTTACCAGGGGAAACATTCAGTACTTC
CASSFVTRGNIQYF
>TRBJ2-1|TRBV2|TRBD2|few
TGTGCCAGCAGGGATGGACTAGCGAAGTACAATGAGCAGTTCTTC
CASRDGLAKYNEQFF
>TRBJ2-3|TRBV7-2|TRBD1|.
TGTGCCAGCAGCTTAAGGGGGCAAGGGACACTCACAGATACGCAGTATTTT
CASSLRGQGTLTDTQYF
>TRBJ2-7|TRBV6-6|.|many
TGTGCCAGCAGTCACGCTGGGTGGGAGCAGTACTTC
CASSHAGWEQYF